The clone carrying this TCR beta chain was seen a few times. Its antigen is not identified. These data come from a study of T-cell memory formation after mild COVID-19. General study points: The study found balanced CD4/CD8 in clones contracting day 15 to 85 and a CD4+ lean in later expanders.

The germline V gene encodes CDR1 SGHTA and CDR2 FQGNSA. V was cut by 3 bases and J by 3 bases, with 13 bases left in between. The CDR3 extends over 15 amino acids. TCRdb itself ran the 5' RACE reads through MiXCR, one entry per CDR3 protein. The data hold roughly 200,000 distinct CDR3 sequences, with around 9.1% observed a single time. The source is a man between 18 and 29 years old who had mild COVID-19 (a few samples of this study predate the infection). Cell type and time point are not known. The sequencing input was PBMCs or a T cell subset sorted from them (not recorded which). V usage is TRBV7-2 and J usage is TRBJ2-3; no clear D. In nucleotides, the CDR3 is TGTGCCAGCAGCTTCTCCCTGGCTCAGACAGATACGCAGTATTTT. Residues: CASSFSLAQTDTQYF.